This TCR beta chain was sequenced in a study of T cell repertoires in ileal Crohn's disease. Regarding the study as a whole: Compared with non-smokers, active smokers at surgery showed more clonal expansions.

V lost 1 base, J lost 4 bases, and 14 bases lay in between. The CDR3 length is 14 residues. CDR1 is GTSNPN and CDR2 is SVGIG in the germline V gene (reference sequence). This clone was seen a handful of times. Its target is unknown. Per sample, roughly 500 nanograms of biopsy DNA were TCRB immunosequenced. Generated by immunoSEQ multiplex PCR, the TCRdb table keeps only in-frame clones and is missing some. The sample comprises roughly 4,500 clones, more than 60% of which are singletons, and approximately 15% rests with the top ten. The receptor was derived from an adult with Crohn's disease. Source material: ileal tissue. This rearrangement joins TRBV30 to TRBJ2-7, with a tentative D call TRBD1 (6 bases). The CDR3: CAWSGGPGEYEQYF. The CDR3 bases are TGTGCCTGGAGTGGGGGGCCCGGTGAGTACGAGCAGTACTTC.